This T cell receptor beta chain was retrieved from a study of cytomegalovirus exposure and HLA in healthy donors. Study at large: The approximately 670 first-cohort repertoires and the 95 to 150 validation repertoires shared the same platform, a later analysis reported.

Only in-frame clones appear in the TCRdb table, and some are missing; sequencing was by immunoSEQ multiplex PCR. Of 150,000 to 200,000 clones in the sample, around 88% are singletons; the top ten hold 1.4% to 1.5%. The CDR3 length is 13 residues. Trimming pared 5 bases from V and 5 bases from J, leaving 10 bases between. The germline gives CDR1 LNHDA, CDR2 SQIVND (reference sequence). What was sequenced was PBMCs. The clonotype comes from a woman aged 18-29 years in good health and CMV-seronegative. The chain employs TRBV19 and TRBJ1-5; D gene ambiguous. In DNA form, the CDR3 reads TGTGCCAGTAGTTTTTTACGCGATCAGCCCCAGCATTTT. Encoded protein: CASSFLRDQPQHF.